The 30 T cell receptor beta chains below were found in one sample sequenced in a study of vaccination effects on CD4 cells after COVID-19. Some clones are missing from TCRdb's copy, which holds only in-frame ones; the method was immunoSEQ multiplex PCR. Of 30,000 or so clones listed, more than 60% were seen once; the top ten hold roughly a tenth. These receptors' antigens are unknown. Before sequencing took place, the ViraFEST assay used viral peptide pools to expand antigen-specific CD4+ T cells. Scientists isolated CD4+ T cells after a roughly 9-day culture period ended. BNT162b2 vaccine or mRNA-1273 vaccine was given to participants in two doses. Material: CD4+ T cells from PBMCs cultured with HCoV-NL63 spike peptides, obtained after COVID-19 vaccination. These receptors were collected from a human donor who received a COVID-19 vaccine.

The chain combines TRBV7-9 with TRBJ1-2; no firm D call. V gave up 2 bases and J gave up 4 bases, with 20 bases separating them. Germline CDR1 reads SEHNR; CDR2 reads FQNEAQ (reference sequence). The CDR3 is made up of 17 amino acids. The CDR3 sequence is CASSLLSADQRGYGYTF. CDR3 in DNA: TGTGCCAGCAGCTTACTTTCGGCCGACCAACGCGGCTATGGCTACACCTTC.

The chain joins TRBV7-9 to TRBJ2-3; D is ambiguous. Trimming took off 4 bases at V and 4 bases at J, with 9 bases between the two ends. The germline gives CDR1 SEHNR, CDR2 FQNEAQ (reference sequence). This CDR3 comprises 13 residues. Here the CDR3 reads CASSSTTPDTQYF. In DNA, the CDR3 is TGTGCCAGCAGCTCGACGACCCCAGATACGCAGTATTTT.

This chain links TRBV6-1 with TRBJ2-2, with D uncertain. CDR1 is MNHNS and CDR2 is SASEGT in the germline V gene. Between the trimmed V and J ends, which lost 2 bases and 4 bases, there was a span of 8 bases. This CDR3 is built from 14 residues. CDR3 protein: CASSESLITGELFF. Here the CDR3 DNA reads TGTGCCAGCAGTGAATCGCTCATCACCGGGGAGCTGTTTTTT.

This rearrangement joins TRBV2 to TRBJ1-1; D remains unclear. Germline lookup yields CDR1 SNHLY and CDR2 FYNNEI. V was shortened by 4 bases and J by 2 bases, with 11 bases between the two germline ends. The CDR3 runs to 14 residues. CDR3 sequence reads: CASSVGQENTEAFF. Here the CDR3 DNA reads TGTGCCAGCAGTGTTGGGCAGGAAAACACTGAAGCTTTCTTT.

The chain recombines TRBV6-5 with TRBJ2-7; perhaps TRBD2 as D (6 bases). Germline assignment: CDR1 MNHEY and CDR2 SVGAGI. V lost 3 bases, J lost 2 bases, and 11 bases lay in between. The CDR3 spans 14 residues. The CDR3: CASSYMEGTYEQYF. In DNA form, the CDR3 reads TGTGCCAGCAGTTATATGGAGGGGACCTACGAGCAGTACTTC.

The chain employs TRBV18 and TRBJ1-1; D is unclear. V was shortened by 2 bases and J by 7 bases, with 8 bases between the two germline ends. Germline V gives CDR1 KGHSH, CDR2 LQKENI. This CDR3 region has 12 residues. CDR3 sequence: CASSPFVGEAFF. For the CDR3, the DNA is TGTGCCAGCTCACCATTCGTTGGTGAAGCTTTCTTT. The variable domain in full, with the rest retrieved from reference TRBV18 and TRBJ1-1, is NAGVMQNPRHLVRRRGQEARLRCSPMKGHSHVYWYRQLPEEGLKFMVYLQKENIIDESGMPKERFSAEFPKEGPSILRIQQVVRGDSAAYFCASSPFVGEAFFGQGTRLTVV.

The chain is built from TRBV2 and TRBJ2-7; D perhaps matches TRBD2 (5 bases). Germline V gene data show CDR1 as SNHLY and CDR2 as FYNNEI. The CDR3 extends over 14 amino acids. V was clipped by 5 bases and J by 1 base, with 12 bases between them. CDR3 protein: CASSSRAESYEQYF. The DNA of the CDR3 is TGTGCCAGCAGTTCGAGGGCAGAGTCCTACGAGCAGTACTTC.

DNA for the CDR3: TGTGCCAGCAGTTACTTCGTAGGTCAAGAGACCCAGTACTTC. It translates to CASSYFVGQETQYF. The V gene is TRBV6-5, the J gene TRBJ2-5; no firm D call. Germline values: CDR1 MNHEY, CDR2 SVGAGI. There are 14 residues in the CDR3. The ends were cut back, 1 base at V and 2 bases at J, with 8 bases in the middle.

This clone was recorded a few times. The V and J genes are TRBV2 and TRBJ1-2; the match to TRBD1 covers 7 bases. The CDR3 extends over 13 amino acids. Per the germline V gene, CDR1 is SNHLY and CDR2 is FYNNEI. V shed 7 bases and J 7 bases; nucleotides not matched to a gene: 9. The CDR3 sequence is CASNGQALFGYTF. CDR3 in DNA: TGTGCCAGCAACGGACAGGCCCTCTTTGGCTACACCTTC.

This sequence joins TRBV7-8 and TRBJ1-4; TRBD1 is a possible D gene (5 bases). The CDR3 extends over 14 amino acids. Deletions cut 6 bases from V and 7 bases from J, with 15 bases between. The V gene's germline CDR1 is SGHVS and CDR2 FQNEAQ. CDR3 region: CASRTRGVGEKLFF. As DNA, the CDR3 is TGTGCCAGCAGGACAAGGGGAGTGGGTGAAAAACTGTTTTTT.

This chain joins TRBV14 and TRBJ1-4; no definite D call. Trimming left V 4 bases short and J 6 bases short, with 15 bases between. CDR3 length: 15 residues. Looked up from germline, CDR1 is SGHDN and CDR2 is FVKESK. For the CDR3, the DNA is TGTGCCAGCAGCCCCTTGGGAGGCGGGGATGAAAAACTGTTTTTT. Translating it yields CASSPLGGGDEKLFF. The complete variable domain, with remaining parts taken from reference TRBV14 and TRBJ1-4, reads EAGVTQFPSHSVIEKGQTVTLRCDPISGHDNLYWYRRVMGKEIKFLLHFVKESKQDESGMPNNRFLAERTGGTYSTLKVQPAELEDSGVYFCASSPLGGGDEKLFFGSGTQLSVL.

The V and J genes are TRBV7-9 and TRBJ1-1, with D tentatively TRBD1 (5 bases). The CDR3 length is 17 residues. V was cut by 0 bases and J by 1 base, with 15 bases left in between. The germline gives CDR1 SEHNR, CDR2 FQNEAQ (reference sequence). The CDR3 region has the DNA TGTGCCAGCAGCTTAGCCGCATCTTCTAGGGGGAACACTGAAGCTTTCTTT. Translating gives CASSLAASSRGNTEAFF.

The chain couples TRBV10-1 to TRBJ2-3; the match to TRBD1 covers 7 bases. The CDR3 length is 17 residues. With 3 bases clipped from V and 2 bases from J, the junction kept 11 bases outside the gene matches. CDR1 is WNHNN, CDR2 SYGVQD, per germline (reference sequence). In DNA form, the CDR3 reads TGCGCCAGCAGTGAAGTGTCGGGGACAGATTACACAGATACGCAGTATTTT. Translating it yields CASSEVSGTDYTDTQYF.

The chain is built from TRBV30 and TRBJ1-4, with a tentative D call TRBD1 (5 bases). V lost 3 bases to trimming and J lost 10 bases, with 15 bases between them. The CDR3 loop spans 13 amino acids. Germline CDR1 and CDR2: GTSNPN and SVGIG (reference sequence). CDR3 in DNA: TGTGCCTGGAGGCTCCTGGGGGGAAGAAAACTGTTTTTT. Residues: CAWRLLGGRKLFF.

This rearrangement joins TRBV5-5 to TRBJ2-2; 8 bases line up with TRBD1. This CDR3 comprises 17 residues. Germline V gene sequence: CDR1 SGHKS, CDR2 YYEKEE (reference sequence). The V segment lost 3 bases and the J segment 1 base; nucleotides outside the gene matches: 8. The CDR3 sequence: CASSWGVGQGNTGELFF. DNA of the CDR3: TGTGCCAGCAGCTGGGGGGTCGGACAGGGGAACACCGGGGAGCTGTTTTTT. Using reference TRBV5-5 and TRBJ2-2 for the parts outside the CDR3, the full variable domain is DAGVTQSPTHLIKTRGQQVTLRCSPISGHKSVSWYQQVLGQGPQFIFQYYEKEERGRGNFPDRFSARQFPNYSSELNVNALLLGDSALYLCASSWGVGQGNTGELFFGEGSRLTVL.

The CDR3 bases are TGTGCCATCAGCAACCCAGGACTCAGCTCCTACGAGCAGTACTTC. Translated: CAISNPGLSSYEQYF. J is TRBJ2-7 and V is TRBV10-3, with a weak D call TRBD2 (5 bases). Germline CDR1 ENHRY, CDR2 SYGVKD. The V end was cut by 6 bases, the J end by 0 bases, with 15 bases between. The CDR3 runs to 15 residues.

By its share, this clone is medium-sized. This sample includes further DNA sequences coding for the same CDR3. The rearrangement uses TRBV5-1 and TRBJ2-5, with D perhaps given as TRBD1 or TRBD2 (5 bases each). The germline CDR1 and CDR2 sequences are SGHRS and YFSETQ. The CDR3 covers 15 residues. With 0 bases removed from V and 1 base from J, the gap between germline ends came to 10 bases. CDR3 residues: CASSLAGGVQETQYF. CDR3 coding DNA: TGCGCCAGCAGCTTGGCTGGGGGAGTCCAAGAGACCCAGTACTTC.

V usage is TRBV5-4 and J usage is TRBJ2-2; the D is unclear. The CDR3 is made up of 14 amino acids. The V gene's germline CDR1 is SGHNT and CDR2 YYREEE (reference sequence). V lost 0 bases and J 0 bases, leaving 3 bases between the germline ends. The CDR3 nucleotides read TGTGCCAGCAGCTTGGCCTCGAACACCGGGGAGCTGTTTTTT. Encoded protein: CASSLASNTGELFF.

The chain's CDR3 is CASSYSPRGGNQPQHF. CDR3 nucleotide sequence: TGTGCCAGCAGTTACTCCCCCAGGGGTGGGAATCAGCCCCAGCATTTT. The rearrangement links TRBV6-5 to TRBJ1-5; perhaps TRBD1 as D (6 bases). The V gene lost 0 bases and the J gene lost 4 bases, with 13 bases spanning the gap. Germline CDR1 MNHEY, CDR2 SVGAGI. The CDR3 runs 16 residues.

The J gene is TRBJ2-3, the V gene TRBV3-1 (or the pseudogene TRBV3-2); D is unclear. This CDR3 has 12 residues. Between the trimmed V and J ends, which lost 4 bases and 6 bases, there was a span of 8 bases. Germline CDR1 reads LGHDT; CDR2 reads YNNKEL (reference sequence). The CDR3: CASSPVGDTQYF. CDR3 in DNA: TGTGCCAGCAGCCCAGTGGGGGATACGCAGTATTTT.

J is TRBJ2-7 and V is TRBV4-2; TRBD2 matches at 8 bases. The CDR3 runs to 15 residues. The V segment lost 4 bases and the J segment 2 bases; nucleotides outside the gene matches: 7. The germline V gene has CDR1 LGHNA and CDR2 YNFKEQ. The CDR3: CASSPHSGKPYEQYF. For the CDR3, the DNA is TGTGCCAGCAGCCCACATAGCGGGAAGCCCTACGAGCAGTACTTC.

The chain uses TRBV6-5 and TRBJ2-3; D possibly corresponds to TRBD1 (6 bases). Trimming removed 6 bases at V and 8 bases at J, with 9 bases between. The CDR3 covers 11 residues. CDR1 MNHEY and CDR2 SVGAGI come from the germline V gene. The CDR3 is CASSQGPTQYF. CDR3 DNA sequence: TGTGCCAGCAGCCAGGGGCCTACGCAGTATTTT.

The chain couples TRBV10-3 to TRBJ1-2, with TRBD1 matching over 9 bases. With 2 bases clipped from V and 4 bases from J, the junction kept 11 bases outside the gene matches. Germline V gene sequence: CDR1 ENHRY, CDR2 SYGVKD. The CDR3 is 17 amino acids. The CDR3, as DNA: TGTGCCATCAGTGAGGTTTCCGGGACAGGGAGGGGCTATGGCTACACCTTC. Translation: CAISEVSGTGRGYGYTF.

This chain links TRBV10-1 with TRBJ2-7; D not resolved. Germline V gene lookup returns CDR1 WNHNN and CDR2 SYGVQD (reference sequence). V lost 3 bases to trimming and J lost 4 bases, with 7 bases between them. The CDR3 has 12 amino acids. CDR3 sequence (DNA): TGCGCCAGCAGTGATATCAGTTACGAGCAGTACTTC. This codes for CASSDISYEQYF.

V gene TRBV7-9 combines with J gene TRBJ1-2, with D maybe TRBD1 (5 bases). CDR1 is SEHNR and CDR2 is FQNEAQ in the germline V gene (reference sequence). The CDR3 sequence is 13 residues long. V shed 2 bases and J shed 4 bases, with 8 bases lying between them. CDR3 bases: TGTGCCAGCAGCTTACAGGGCTTCTATGGCTACACCTTC. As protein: CASSLQGFYGYTF.

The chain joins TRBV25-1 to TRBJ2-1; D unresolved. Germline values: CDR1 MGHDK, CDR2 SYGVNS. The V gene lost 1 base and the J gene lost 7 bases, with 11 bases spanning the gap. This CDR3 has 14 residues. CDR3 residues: CASSESVGRNEQFF. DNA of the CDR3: TGTGCCAGCAGTGAATCAGTAGGACGGAATGAGCAGTTCTTC. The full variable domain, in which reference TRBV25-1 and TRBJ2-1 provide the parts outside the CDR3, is EADIYQTPRYLVIGTGKKITLECSQTMGHDKMYWYQQDPGMELHLIHYSYGVNSTEKGDLSSESTVSRIRTEHFPLTLESARPSHTSQYLCASSESVGRNEQFFGPGTRLTVL.

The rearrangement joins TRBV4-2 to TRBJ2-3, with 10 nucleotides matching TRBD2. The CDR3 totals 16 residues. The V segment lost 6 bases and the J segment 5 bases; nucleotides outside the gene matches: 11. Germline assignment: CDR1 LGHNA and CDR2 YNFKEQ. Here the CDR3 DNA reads TGTGCCAGCAGTCGGACTAGCGGAGCCTTCAAAGATACGCAGTATTTT. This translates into CASSRTSGAFKDTQYF.

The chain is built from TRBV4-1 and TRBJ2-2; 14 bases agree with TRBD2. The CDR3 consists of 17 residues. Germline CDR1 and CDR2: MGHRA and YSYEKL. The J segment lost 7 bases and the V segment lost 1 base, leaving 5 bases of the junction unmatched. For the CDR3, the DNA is TGCGCCAGCAGCCAAGGGGGACTAGCGGGAGCGGGCGGGGAGCTGTTTTTT. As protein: CASSQGGLAGAGGELFF.

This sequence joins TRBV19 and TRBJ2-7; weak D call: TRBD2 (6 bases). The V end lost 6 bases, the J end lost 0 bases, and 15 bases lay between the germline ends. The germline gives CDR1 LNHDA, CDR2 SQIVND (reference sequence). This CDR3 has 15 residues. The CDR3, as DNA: TGTGCCAGTAGCAGCGCCGGGGGAAACTCCTACGAGCAGTACTTC. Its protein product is CASSSAGGNSYEQYF.

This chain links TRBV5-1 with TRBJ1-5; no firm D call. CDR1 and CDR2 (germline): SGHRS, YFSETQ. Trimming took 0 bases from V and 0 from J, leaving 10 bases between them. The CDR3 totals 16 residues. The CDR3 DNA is TGCGCCAGCAGCTTGGGTACTTTCGATAGCAATCAGCCCCAGCATTTT. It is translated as CASSLGTFDSNQPQHF.